This passage covers 2 T cell receptor beta chains from one sample sequenced in a study of T cell clonotyping in hematopoietic cell transplantation. As to time point: recipient sample about 28 days before transplant, after cytoreduction. Assay used: immunoSEQ multiplex PCR; TCRdb lists only in-frame clones, some missing. This sample has roughly 80,000 clones, with less than 96% found just once. The sample here was peripheral blood mononuclear cells, taken before stem cell transplant. These receptors all come from a woman in her forties or fifties with acute myeloid leukemia. Some clones in this sample may be carry-over from other donors' samples.

This clone occurred once. The chain employs TRBV4-2 and TRBJ2-1; D possibly corresponds to TRBD1 (6 bases). V shed 0 bases and J shed 9 bases, with 12 bases lying between them. CDR1 is LGHNA, CDR2 YNFKEQ, per germline. The CDR3 loop spans 14 amino acids. The CDR3 DNA reads TGTGCCAGCAGCCAAGAAGCAGGGGCTGGTGAGCAGTTCTTC. Its translation: CASSQEAGAGEQFF.

The chain has TRBV30 and TRBJ1-4, with 7 bases matching TRBD1. The CDR3 contains 16 residues. Germline V gene sequence: CDR1 GTSNPN, CDR2 SVGIG (reference sequence). V was pared by 2 bases and J by 0 bases, with 6 bases of the junction left unmatched. The CDR3 loop reads CAWSSRGRSTNEKLFF. CDR3 DNA: TGTGCCTGGAGTAGTAGGGGGCGATCAACTAATGAAAAACTGTTTTTT.